This T cell receptor (beta chain) appears in the sequencing data of a study of beta chain features in type 1 diabetes (dated by TCRdb to the late 2010s). Broadly, across the study: Mean age, gender distribution, total cell number and subset yield did not differ between patients and healthy donors. In the study, recently diagnosed type 1 diabetes patients and matched healthy donors were compared on the TCRB repertoires of their sorted circulating CD4+ T cell subsets. A total of 107,917,701 sorted cells were examined across all samples, and RNA yield correlated strongly with the number of cells per subset. Regulatory and stem cell-like memory subsets were obtained from only 8 patients and about 8 healthy donors, while naive and central memory subsets were obtained from all 28 donors. Paper-wide results and their limitations: HLA sub-analyses involved small numbers of individuals, so any influence of HLA type on TCRB rearrangement remained unresolved. Shorter templates might be favored by PCR, yet because patient and control samples were amplified and corrected together, any such skew would affect both groups equally. Naive, central memory and regulatory TCRB repertoires appeared more similar among patients than among healthy donors. In all four CD4+ subsets, TCRB CDR3 length was moderately but significantly shorter in type 1 diabetes patients. Fewer insertions and more nucleotide deletions at VDJ recombination sites were observed in patients with type 1 diabetes, implying thymic rearrangement abnormalities. Because cDNA rather than genomic DNA was sequenced, highly expressing activated cells could have been over-represented, although no difference in activation and CD3 levels was found between groups.

CDR1 is given as SNHLY and CDR2 as FYNNEI, both from the germline V gene. The trim is 8 bases for V and 4 bases for J, with a gap of 9 bases between the germline ends. The CDR3 numbers 12 residues from cysteine through phenylalanine. The entry retains the CDR3 DNA only, 36 bases that are in frame from base 1. This clone occurred once. The antigen it recognizes is unknown. No qualities accompany the bases; no much larger clone lies one base away. Each donor gave one peripheral blood draw, roughly 110 mL on average, collected into heparinised tubes. A BD FACSAria II and a panel including CD45RO, CCR7, CD25, CD127, CD95 and CD27 were used to sort naive, central memory, regulatory and stem cell-like memory CD4+ T cells. A purity above 95% was achieved for all sorted populations. PBMCs were separated immediately by Lymphoprep density gradient centrifugation and were stained directly, without being cultured. Samples were stained and sorted in pairs, with one healthy donor and one patient per experiment, so that batch effects were minimized.

The High Capacity cDNA Reverse Transcription Kit was used to reverse transcribe all of the isolated RNA, meaning that expressed TCRB transcripts were what got sequenced. Deep immunoSEQ sequencing was applied to naive, central memory and regulatory T cell samples, giving an average of roughly 3.5 million total reads per sample. Sorted cells were lysed in RLT buffer, and RNA was extracted using DNase-treated RNeasy Micro or Mini kits according to cell number. Each cell subset was processed on its own to prevent cross-contamination, while patient and healthy donor samples were processed together. The immunoSEQ multiplex PCR was used to amplify TCRB sequences from cDNA, yielding 87-bp fragments that span the CDR3 region. Sequencing of the amplicons was done on the Illumina HiSeq platform. The original methods were these. PCR bias was corrected computationally using synthetic template baselines, and reads within Hamming distance 2 were collapsed, with unmergeable singletons discarded. Reads were aligned to IMGT to assign V, D and J genes, CDR3 length, and insertions or deletions at six rearrangement sites. Within each subset, clonotype counts were normalized to sorted cell number, after which true diversity and Gini coefficients were computed with the tcR R package. The overlap coefficient, calculated on TCRB nucleotide sequences, was used to measure repertoire sharing. As a proxy for the pre-selection repertoire, out-of-frame TCRB sequences from naive cells were analyzed. TCRdb holds this immuneACCESS table with in-frame rearrangements only. Some clones are missing; in checked studies, unresolved V genes explain under half, and the rest has no known cause. V, J and clone size derive from that table, while D and trimming were established from the DNA sequence. Here the sample has about 240,000 clones; approximately 15% occur a single time. 0.019% of the sample is taken by the ten largest.

The sequence joins TRBV2 to TRBJ1-5, with a weak D call of TRBD1 (5 bases match). This TCR was sampled from a man aged 25 to 45 with type 1 diabetes. The sample comprised naive CD4+ T cells from blood. The cell subset or site label, as the study defines it: true naive CD4+ T cells. The nucleotides are TGTGCCAGCGGCCGACAGAATCAGCCCCAGCATTTT. Translated, this gives CASGRQNQPQHF.